A single sample is the source of the 10 T cell receptor beta chains below, sequenced in a study of quantifying T cell responses using KT2 cells. Study at large: RNA was reverse transcribed with TCR alpha and beta constant-region primers.

A single-stranded UMI oligo with SP2 sequence was ligated to cDNA 3' ends. First-round PCR used 3 to 4 cycles and beta primers RC1.1 and RC1.2 covering TRBC1 and TRBC2. From the UMI-ligation and nested PCR reads, TCRdb called clonotypes with MiXCR, one entry per CDR3 protein. The sample records 40,000 to 60,000 distinct CDR3 sequences, roughly 12% being singletons. The sample was PBMCs spiked with cells of the T cell clone KT2. The source is a human donor.

The gene calls are TRBV28 and TRBJ1-6; D is unresolved. Between the trimmed V and J ends, which lost 3 bases and 8 bases, there was a span of 5 bases. Germline CDR1 reads MDHEN; CDR2 reads SYDVKM. The CDR3 is made up of 12 amino acids. DNA of the CDR3: TGTGCCAGCAGTTTTGAATATTCACCCCTCCACTTT. Its translation: CASSFEYSPLHF. Looking up the rest from reference TRBV28 and TRBJ1-6 gives the full variable domain: DVKVTQSSRYLVKRTGEKVFLECVQDMDHENMFWYRQDPGLGLRLIYFSYDVKMKEKGDIPEGYSVSREKKERFSLILESASTNQTSMYLCASSFEYSPLHFGNGTRLTVT.

This CDR3 reads CASRENRVGDQPQHF. The CDR3, as DNA: TGTGCCAGCAGGGAAAACAGGGTTGGTGATCAGCCCCAGCATTTT. The genes are TRBV2 and TRBJ1-5; D is perhaps TRBD1 (6 bases). Germline-derived CDR1 and CDR2 are SNHLY and FYNNEI. The CDR3 has 15 residues. V was shortened by 6 bases and J by 5 bases, with 17 bases between the two germline ends.

This clonotype was seen only a few times. The genes are TRBV5-1 and TRBJ2-7; the D gene is possibly TRBD1 (6 bases). V was trimmed by 4 bases and J by 6 bases, leaving 14 bases between them. The CDR3 totals 13 residues. CDR1 is SGHRS, CDR2 YFSETQ, per germline. CDR3 sequence: CASSIGQKSEQYF. Written as DNA, the CDR3 is TGCGCCAGCAGCATTGGACAGAAGTCCGAGCAGTACTTC. Variable domain in full (rest from reference TRBV5-1 and TRBJ2-7): KAGVTQTPRYLIKTRGQQVTLSCSPISGHRSVSWYQQTPGQGLQFLFEYFSETQRNKGNFPGRFSGRQFSNSRSEMNVSTLELGDSALYLCASSIGQKSEQYFGPGTRLTVT.

V is TRBV4-3 and J is TRBJ2-2; D possibly corresponds to TRBD2 (5 bases). Looked up from germline, CDR1 is LGHNA and CDR2 is YSLEER. The length of the CDR3 is 14 residues. Trimming took off 1 base at V and 5 bases at J, with 8 bases between the two ends. DNA for the CDR3: TGCGCCAGCAGCCAAGGACGGGGAACCGGGGAGCTGTTTTTT. This encodes CASSQGRGTGELFF.

This clonotype has only a few counts. The V call is TRBV28, the J call TRBJ2-5, with D possibly called TRBD1 or TRBD2 (5 bases each). Trimming took off 3 bases at V and 5 bases at J, with 19 bases between the two ends. The CDR3 totals 16 residues. Germline V gene sequence: CDR1 MDHEN, CDR2 SYDVKM. CDR3 DNA sequence: TGTGCCAGCAGTTTTTTCCCAGGGACCCTAGAGGAGACCCAGTACTTC. It is translated as CASSFFPGTLEETQYF.

This chain links TRBV14 with TRBJ2-7; the match to TRBD1 covers 9 bases. Germline V gives CDR1 SGHDN, CDR2 FVKESK. Trimming cost V 3 bases and J 5 bases; bases outside gene matches: 11. This CDR3 comprises 16 residues. The CDR3 bases are TGTGCCAGCAGCCATCCTTACAGGGGGCGCATCCACGAGCAGTACTTC. Protein sequence: CASSHPYRGRIHEQYF.

This clonotype has more than one count but fewer than ten. The chain links TRBV3-1 to TRBJ2-4; 12 bases agree with TRBD2. Unmatched junction bases numbered 7, after V lost 1 base and J lost 0 bases. The germline CDR1 and CDR2 sequences are LGHDT and YNNKEL (reference sequence). CDR3 size: 19 residues. Here the CDR3 DNA reads TGTGCCAGCAGCCAAGTTCTAGCGGGGGGGATGATAGCCAAAAACATTCAGTACTTC. It codes for CASSQVLAGGMIAKNIQYF.

This clonotype was seen ten or more times. The gene calls are TRBV20-1 and TRBJ2-6; D is perhaps TRBD1 or TRBD2 (5 bases each). Looked up from germline, CDR1 is DFQATT and CDR2 is SNEGSKA (reference sequence). Trimming removed 2 bases at V and 4 bases at J, with 15 bases between. This CDR3 is 16 amino acids long. CDR3 region: CSARKTGLMGANVLTF. As DNA, the CDR3 is TGCAGTGCTAGAAAGACGGGGCTAATGGGGGCCAACGTCCTGACTTTC.

This chain uses TRBV19 with TRBJ2-1; 10 bases are a match to TRBD1. The length of the CDR3 is 16 residues. After removal of 6 bases from V and 2 bases from J, the junction contained 7 bases not matched to a gene. Germline CDR1 and CDR2: LNHDA and SQIVND (reference sequence). CDR3 DNA: TGTGCCAGTAGCCCTATGGACAGGGGGACCTACAATGAGCAGTTCTTC. Protein: CASSPMDRGTYNEQFF.

This clonotype showed up just a few times. This chain uses TRBV5-5 with TRBJ2-5, with 7 positions matching TRBD2. Germline trimming cut 0 bases from V and 12 bases from J; bases unmatched to any gene: 14. The CDR3 sequence is 15 residues long. CDR1 SGHKS and CDR2 YYEKEE come from the germline V gene (reference sequence). The CDR3 sequence is CASSLARAGVREEYF. The CDR3, as DNA: TGTGCCAGCAGCTTGGCTAGGGCGGGGGTCCGGGAGGAGTACTTC.